This T cell receptor beta chain appears in the sequencing data of a study of blood T cells in healthy people across ages. PBMCs were isolated at a quantity of at least 6.5 million per sample. Total RNA was extracted at no less than 5 micrograms per sample. Concerning this clonotype itself: Its antigen is currently unknown.

Alongside a J-beta primer mix, a sample-barcoded 5' primer served in a second PCR lasting 7 to 11 cycles. The yield of each sample was at least 2.5 million CDR3-containing paired-end reads. MiXCR, applied by TCRdb to the 5' RACE reads, yields one record per CDR3 protein. The sample lists 1.5 million to 2 million distinct CDR3 sequences; around 48% were seen once. Trimming removed 1 base at V and 0 bases at J, with 8 bases between. The CDR3 consists of 15 residues. Germline CDR1 is KGHSH and CDR2 is LQKENI. Study-level points and caveats: Older age went with lower TCR beta diversity per million T cells, in a roughly linear way.

The sequencing input was blood. This TCR was sampled from a woman aged 40-49 years in good health. V and J are TRBV18 and TRBJ2-3; no clear D gene. The DNA of the CDR3 is TGTGCCAGCTCACCACTATTACAGAGCACAGATACGCAGTATTTT. As protein: CASSPLLQSTDTQYF.